Listed here is a single TCR beta chain. Trimming took 4 bases from V and 0 from J, leaving 13 bases between them. The germline V gene has CDR1 SGHRS and CDR2 YFSETQ. This CDR3 comprises 15 residues. In the source study's methods: Reference gene primers were amplified, and this amplification served to estimate nucleated cell counts. Only in-frame clones appear in the TCRdb table, and some are missing; sequencing was by immunoSEQ multiplex PCR. Clone size and the V and J calls come from that table; the DNA yielded D and trimming. Of roughly 250,000 clones in the sample, approximately 90% were seen once. These data originate in a study of blood T cell repertoires in COVID-19.

The sequenced sample consisted of PBMCs or T cells enriched from blood (not recorded which). The TCR was taken from a woman aged 30 to 39 with acute COVID-19. The V gene is TRBV5-1, the J gene TRBJ1-1, with unresolved D. The CDR3 region has the DNA TGCGCCAGCAGCCCGATTCAGTCCATGAACACTGAAGCTTTCTTT. It encodes CASSPIQSMNTEAFF.